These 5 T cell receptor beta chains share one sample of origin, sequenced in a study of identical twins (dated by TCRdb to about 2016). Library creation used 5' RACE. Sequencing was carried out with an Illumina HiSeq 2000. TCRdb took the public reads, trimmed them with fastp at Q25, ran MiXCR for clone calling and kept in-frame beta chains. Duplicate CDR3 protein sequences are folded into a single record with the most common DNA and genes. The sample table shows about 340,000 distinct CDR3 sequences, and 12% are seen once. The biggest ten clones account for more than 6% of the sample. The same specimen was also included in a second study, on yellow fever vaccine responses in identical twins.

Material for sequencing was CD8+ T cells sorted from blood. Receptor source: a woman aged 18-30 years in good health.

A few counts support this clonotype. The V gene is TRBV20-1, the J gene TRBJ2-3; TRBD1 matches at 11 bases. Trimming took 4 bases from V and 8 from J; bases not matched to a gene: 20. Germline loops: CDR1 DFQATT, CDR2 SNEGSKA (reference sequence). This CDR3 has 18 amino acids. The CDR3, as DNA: TGCAGTGCTAACCCGATCCCCTCGGACAGGGGGCAAAGGGGTACGCAGTATTTT. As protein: CSANPIPSDRGQRGTQYF.

The chain's CDR3 is CASSEKGFQSYEQYV. DNA of the CDR3: TGTGCCAGCAGTGAAAAAGGTTTTCAGTCCTACGAGCAGTACGTC. This chain connects TRBV6-1 to TRBJ2-7; D is undetermined. This CDR3 contains 15 residues. Trimming took off 2 bases at V and 1 base at J, with 12 bases between the two ends. Looked up from germline, CDR1 is MNHNS and CDR2 is SASEGT.

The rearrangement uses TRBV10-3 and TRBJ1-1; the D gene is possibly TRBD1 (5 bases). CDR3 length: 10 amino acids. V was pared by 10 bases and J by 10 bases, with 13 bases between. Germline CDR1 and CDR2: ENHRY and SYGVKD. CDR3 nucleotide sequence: TGTGCCACCGGGGGTGTTGGAGCTTTCTTT. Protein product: CATGGVGAFF.

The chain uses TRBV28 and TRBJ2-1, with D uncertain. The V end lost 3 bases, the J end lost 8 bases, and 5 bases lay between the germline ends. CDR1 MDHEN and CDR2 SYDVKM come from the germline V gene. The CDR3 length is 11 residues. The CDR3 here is CASSFSYEQFF. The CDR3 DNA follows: TGTGCCAGCAGTTTTAGTTATGAGCAGTTCTTC. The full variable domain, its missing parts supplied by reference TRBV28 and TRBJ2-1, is DVKVTQSSRYLVKRTGEKVFLECVQDMDHENMFWYRQDPGLGLRLIYFSYDVKMKEKGDIPEGYSVSREKKERFSLILESASTNQTSMYLCASSFSYEQFFGPGTRLTVL.

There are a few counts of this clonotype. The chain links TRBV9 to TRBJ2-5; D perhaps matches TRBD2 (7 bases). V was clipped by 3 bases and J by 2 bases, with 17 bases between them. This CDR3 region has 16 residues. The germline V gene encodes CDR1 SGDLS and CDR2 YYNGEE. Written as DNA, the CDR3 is TGTGCCAGCAGCGAGGGGGGGAGGGCCTTTCAAGAGACCCAGTACTTC. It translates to CASSEGGRAFQETQYF. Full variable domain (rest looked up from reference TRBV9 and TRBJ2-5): DSGVTQTPKHLITATGQRVTLRCSPRSGDLSVYWYQQSLDQGLQFLIQYYNGEERAKGNILERFSAQQFPDLHSELNLSSLELGDSALYFCASSEGGRAFQETQYFGPGTRLLVL.